The rows below give T cell receptor beta chains drawn from one sample of a study of blood T cell repertoires in COVID-19. This table comes from immunoSEQ multiplex PCR, and its TCRdb copy is limited to in-frame clones, with some not included. The table has about 220,000 clones, 83% seen once. Sequenced input: peripheral blood. The source of these receptors is a woman in her forties with active or convalescent COVID-19. CDR3s include the opening cysteine and the closing phenylalanine or tryptophan. A D gene is named only where the DNA matches it firmly. Some rows mark clone size as missing; the rest say once, few, many or name a class of expanded clone.

D	size	V	J	DNA	CDR3
NA	NA	TRBV28	TRBJ1-1	TGTGCCAGCAGTTTATCAGCAGGAATGAACACTGAAGCTTTCTTT	CASSLSAGMNTEAFF
NA	NA	TRBV7-8	TRBJ1-4	TGTGCCAGCAGCCGACAGGACATCCTAGGTGGTGAAAAACTGTTTTTT	CASSRQDILGGEKLFF
TRBD2	NA	TRBV19	TRBJ2-7	TGTGCCAGTAGTCAGAAAGCGGGGCTGGACGAGCAGTACTTC	CASSQKAGLDEQYF
NA	NA	TRBV4-2	TRBJ1-3	TGTGCCAGCAGTCCGACTAACGGAAACACCATATATTTT	CASSPTNGNTIYF
TRBD1	NA	TRBV5-1	TRBJ1-2	TGCGCCAGCAGCTTGGAGGCAGGGGGAGCTACAGGCTACACCTTC	CASSLEAGGATGYTF
TRBD1	NA	TRBV6-2/TRBV6-3	TRBJ1-1	TGTGCCAGCAGTGCGGACAGGGGCGTTATGTCGGACACTGAAGCTTTCTTT	CASSADRGVMSDTEAFF
TRBD2	once	TRBV7-8	TRBJ2-7	TGTGCCAGCACCCTGGTAGCGGGATTCGACGAGCAGTACTTC	CASTLVAGFDEQYF
NA	once	TRBV19	TRBJ2-1	TGTGCCAGTAGTGGCAGGTTACACCGGGGTAGTGATTCCTACAATGAGCAGTTCTTC	CASSGRLHRGSDSYNEQFF
TRBD2	NA	TRBV19	TRBJ2-7	TGTGCCAGTAGTATAGCTGGACTAGCGGGAGAGGGCTACGAGCAGTACTTC	CASSIAGLAGEGYEQYF
NA	NA	TRBV5-6	TRBJ2-7	TGTGCCAGCAGCCCGCGCCCTGCGTCTTCCTACGAGCAGTACTTC	CASSPRPASSYEQYF
TRBD2	NA	TRBV2	TRBJ2-1	TGTGCCAGCAGCCCCAGGACTAGCGGGAACAATGAGCAGTTCTTC	CASSPRTSGNNEQFF
NA	NA	TRBV7-5	TRBJ2-7	TGTGCCAGAAGCTTAGCGGGGGACAGGGGGCCCACCTACGAGCAGTACTTC	CARSLAGDRGPTYEQYF
NA	NA	TRBV18	TRBJ2-7	TGTGCCAGCTCAAATAGCGGCAGCTCCTACGAGCAGTACTTC	CASSNSGSSYEQYF
NA	NA	TRBV6-5	TRBJ1-1	TGTGCCAGCAGTTACCCCCAACAGGGATTGGGCACTGAAGCTTTCTTT	CASSYPQQGLGTEAFF
TRBD1	NA	TRBV7-3	TRBJ1-1	TGTGCCAGCAGCTTAACGACAGGGGCGGGAGCTTTCTTT	CASSLTTGAGAFF
TRBD2	NA	TRBV6-5	TRBJ2-5	TGTGCCAGCAGTTCACCCGGGACTAGCGAGGAGACCCAGTACTTC	CASSSPGTSEETQYF
TRBD2	NA	TRBV28	TRBJ2-5	TGTGCCAGCAGCCTCCCAACCCTCCGGACTAGCGGGGGGCCGGGTAGGGAGACCCAGTACTTC	CASSLPTLRTSGGPGRETQYF
NA	once	TRBV9	TRBJ2-5	TGTGCCAGCAGCGTAGCAGGTGGACTGGGGGAGACCCAGTACTTC	CASSVAGGLGETQYF
NA	few	TRBV6-5	TRBJ1-1	TGTGCCAGCCTACTCTCGTTTAACACTGAAGCTTTCTTT	CASLLSFNTEAFF
NA	NA	TRBV7-9	TRBJ1-2	TGTGCCAGCAGCATACAGGGATTTGACTATGGCTACACCTTC	CASSIQGFDYGYTF
TRBD1	once	TRBV7-2	TRBJ1-3	TGTGCCAGCAGCCCAGATAGGGGGCTAGGAAACACCATATATTTT	CASSPDRGLGNTIYF
NA	NA	TRBV20-1	TRBJ1-4	TGCAGTGCTAGTCGGCAGGGATCCCCAACTAATGAAAAACTGTTTTTT	CSASRQGSPTNEKLFF
NA	few	TRBV9	TRBJ2-5	TGTGCCAGCAGCGTAGGTCCCAGTCCTAGCGAAGAGACCCAGTACTTC	CASSVGPSPSEETQYF
TRBD1	NA	TRBV11-2	TRBJ1-5	TGTGCCAGCAGCTATGACAGGGGAGAGCCCCAGCATTTT	CASSYDRGEPQHF
NA	NA	TRBV12-3/TRBV12-4	TRBJ1-2	TGTGCCAGCAGTTTAGGGCAGTTCTATGGCTACACCTTC	CASSLGQFYGYTF
NA	NA	TRBV12-3/TRBV12-4	TRBJ1-2	TGTGCCAGCAGCCTAACAGGGTTTAGAGGCTACACCTTC	CASSLTGFRGYTF
TRBD1	NA	TRBV27	TRBJ1-5	TGTGCCAGCAGATTTGGGACAGGGGATCAGCCCCAGCATTTT	CASRFGTGDQPQHF
TRBD2	NA	TRBV5-1	TRBJ2-1	TGCGCCAGCAGCTTCGTAGCGGGAGGAGGTTACAATGAGCAGTTCTTC	CASSFVAGGGYNEQFF
NA	NA	TRBV19	TRBJ2-7	TGTGCCAGTAGGCCCAGGGGCGCTTACGAGCAGTACTTC	CASRPRGAYEQYF
NA	NA	TRBV11-2	TRBJ2-5	TGTGCCAGCAGCCCGGGGACACTCGGGGAGACCCAGTACTTC	CASSPGTLGETQYF
NA	NA	TRBV6-5	TRBJ2-2	TGTGCCAGCAGGAGGACAGCTTCAACCACCGGGGAGCTGTTTTTT	CASRRTASTTGELFF
TRBD2	NA	TRBV24-1	TRBJ2-1	TGTGCCACCAGTGTGGGACTAGCCTTTTACAATGAGCAGTTCTTC	CATSVGLAFYNEQFF
NA	NA	TRBV28	TRBJ2-2	TGTGCCAGCAGTTTAGGCGGGATAGTCTCGGCCGGGGAGCTGTTTTTT	CASSLGGIVSAGELFF
NA	NA	TRBV5-6	TRBJ1-5	TGTGCCAGCAGCATGGGGATCGGGGGCAATCAGCCCCAGCATTTT	CASSMGIGGNQPQHF
NA	NA	TRBV4-3	TRBJ1-6	TGCGCCAGCAGCCAAGGGGAAGGAGGAAATTCACCCCTCCACTTT	CASSQGEGGNSPLHF
NA	NA	TRBV24-1	TRBJ2-3	TGTGCCACCAGTGCGCACCTTGCGGCTTCTGCTGGCACAGATACGCAGTATTTT	CATSAHLAASAGTDTQYF
TRBD1	NA	TRBV7-9	TRBJ2-5	TGTGCCAGCAGCTTAAGGACAGGGCAAGAGACCCAGTACTTC	CASSLRTGQETQYF
TRBD1	few	TRBV9	TRBJ1-2	TGTGCCAGCAGCCAGTCTCCCGAATCCCCACAGGGGGCACGCGACTATGGCTACACCTTC	CASSQSPESPQGARDYGYTF
TRBD2	NA	TRBV4-1	TRBJ2-3	TGCGCCAGCAGCCCCCGTTTAGCGGGGGGCCGCACAGATACGCAGTATTTT	CASSPRLAGGRTDTQYF
NA	NA	TRBV24-1	TRBJ2-7	TGTGCCACCAGTGATGCGGGGAGAGCCTACGAGCAGTACTTC	CATSDAGRAYEQYF
TRBD2	NA	TRBV11-3	TRBJ2-2	TGTGCCAGCTATCTCGGGGGGACCGGGGAGCTGTTTTTT	CASYLGGTGELFF
NA	few	TRBV2	TRBJ1-6	TGTGCCAGCAGTGAACAGGGGAGTTCACCCCTCCACTTT	CASSEQGSSPLHF
NA	NA	TRBV7-3	TRBJ1-2	TGTGCCAGCAGCTTACCGGACGGGAATGGCTACACCTTC	CASSLPDGNGYTF
NA	NA	TRBV4-1	TRBJ1-1	TGCGCCAGCAGCCAAAGCCCAGACTTGACAGCCAATGAAGCTTTCTTT	CASSQSPDLTANEAFF
TRBD2	NA	TRBV5-4	TRBJ2-2	TGTGCCAGCAGCTCTGGACTAGCGGGAGGAACCGGGGAGCTGTTTTTT	CASSSGLAGGTGELFF